This entry lists 2 T cell receptor beta chains sequenced from one sample in a study of blood T cell repertoires in COVID-19. The repertoire was sequenced with immunoSEQ multiplex PCR; TCRdb's copy has only in-frame clones and lacks some. The data contain around 360,000 clones, 87% of them singletons. The source material was peripheral blood. Source of these receptors: a woman aged 25-40 years with COVID-19, enrolled during active disease.

The rearrangement joins TRBV30 to TRBJ1-6; D is uncertain. In germline, CDR1 is GTSNPN, CDR2 SVGIG (reference sequence). This CDR3 is built from 13 residues. Trimming pared 3 bases from V and 6 bases from J, leaving 9 bases between. CDR3 sequence: CAWRYRINSPLHF. DNA for the CDR3: TGTGCCTGGAGATACAGAATTAATTCACCCCTCCACTTT.

The rearrangement uses TRBV7-8 and TRBJ2-3, with a tentative D call TRBD1 (5 bases). CDR3 length: 18 residues. Germline V gives CDR1 SGHVS, CDR2 FQNEAQ. Deletions cut 3 bases from V and 1 base from J, with 20 bases between. This CDR3 reads CASSLVPGRGPRTDTQYF. DNA of the CDR3: TGTGCCAGCAGCTTGGTTCCAGGTAGGGGCCCTCGCACAGATACGCAGTATTTT.